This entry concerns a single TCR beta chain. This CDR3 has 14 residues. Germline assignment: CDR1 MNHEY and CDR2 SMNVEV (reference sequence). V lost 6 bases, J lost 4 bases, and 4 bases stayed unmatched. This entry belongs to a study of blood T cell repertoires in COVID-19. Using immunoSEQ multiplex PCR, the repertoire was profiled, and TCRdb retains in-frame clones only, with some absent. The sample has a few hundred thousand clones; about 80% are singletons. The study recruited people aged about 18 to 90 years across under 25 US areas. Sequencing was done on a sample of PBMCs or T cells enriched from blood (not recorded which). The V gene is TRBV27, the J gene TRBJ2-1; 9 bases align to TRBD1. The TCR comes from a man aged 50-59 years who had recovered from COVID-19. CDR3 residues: CASSPGTGYNEQFF. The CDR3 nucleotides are TGTGCCAGCAGCCCCGGGACAGGGTACAATGAGCAGTTCTTC.